These 29 T cell receptor beta chains were all obtained from the same sample, sequenced in a study of T-cell reconstitution after alpha-beta-depleted transplantation in children. Unique molecular identifiers were incorporated when the TCRbeta library was constructed. TCRdb reanalysed the PCR reads using MiXCR and keeps one entry per CDR3 protein. Of 200,000 or so distinct CDR3 sequences listed, approximately 6% are singletons. Specimen: PBMCs, collected before TCRalphabeta/CD19-depleted stem cell transplant. These receptors were collected from a girl less than two years old with combined immunodeficiency, due to receive a stem cell transplant.

The table lists this clonotype with many counts. This chain connects TRBV7-2 to TRBJ1-3; D remains ambiguous. Germline-derived CDR1 and CDR2 are SGHTA and FQGNSA. The CDR3 covers 14 residues. The ends were cut back, 0 bases at V and 2 bases at J, with 5 bases in the middle. The CDR3 loop reads CASSLAGTGNTIYF. DNA of the CDR3: TGTGCCAGCAGCTTAGCAGGGACTGGAAACACCATATATTTT.

The table lists this clonotype with many counts. V is TRBV7-2 and J is TRBJ2-1; D uncertain. From germline, CDR1 is SGHTA and CDR2 FQGNSA. CDR3 length equals 10 residues. Trimming stripped 8 bases from V and 10 bases from J, with 9 bases between. CDR3 bases: TGTGCCAGCTCACCCTTGGAGCAGTTCTTC. This encodes CASSPLEQFF.

At least ten counts were recorded for this clonotype. This sequence joins TRBV28 and TRBJ2-7, with 7 bases lining up with TRBD1. This CDR3 comprises 16 residues. Germline CDR1 reads MDHEN; CDR2 reads SYDVKM. V lost 4 bases to trimming and J lost 3 bases; unmatched junction nucleotides: 12. The DNA for the CDR3 is TGTGCCAGCAGTTCACTGAGAAGGGACAGATTCTACGAGCAGTACTTC. The encoded protein is CASSSLRRDRFYEQYF.

Worth noting for this clonotype: The junction departs from germline at one end; a sequencing error may be responsible. The gene calls are TRBV3-1 and TRBJ2-3; D possibly uses TRBD1 or TRBD2 (5 bases each). This CDR3 has 17 amino acids. CDR1 LGHDT and CDR2 YNNKEL come from the germline V gene (reference sequence). CDR3 DNA: TGTGCCAGCACCCAAGTGTCGAAGGGGAGTGGTGCAGATACGCAGTATTTT. This encodes CASTQVSKGSGADTQYF.

The gene calls are TRBV12-3 or TRBV12-4 and TRBJ1-5; D possibly corresponds to TRBD1 (5 bases). This CDR3 is built from 13 residues. Trimming shortened V by 2 bases and J by 6 bases, and 8 bases separated the two germline ends. The CDR3 spells CASSLNGGQPQHF. The CDR3 nucleotides are TGTGCCAGCAGTTTAAACGGGGGTCAGCCCCAGCATTTT.

This clonotype occurred a few times. The rearrangement uses TRBV13 and TRBJ2-5, with D perhaps TRBD1 or TRBD2 (6 bases each). The CDR3 extends over 16 amino acids. Trimming removed 5 bases at V and 2 bases at J, with 18 bases between. Germline assignment: CDR1 PRHDT and CDR2 FYEKMQ (reference sequence). The DNA for the CDR3 is TGTGCCAGCAGCCGGTCGGGGGCGTCTAATCAAGAGACCCAGTACTTC. Translated, it gives CASSRSGASNQETQYF.

In its sample, this clonotype was seen many times. V is TRBV7-9 and J is TRBJ2-7, with D uncertain. The CDR3 runs to 12 residues. Between the trimmed V and J ends, which lost 2 bases and 6 bases, there was a span of 8 bases. The germline V gene encodes CDR1 SEHNR and CDR2 FQNEAQ (reference sequence). The CDR3: CASSLILGEQYF. The CDR3 DNA reads TGTGCCAGCAGCTTAATATTGGGCGAGCAGTACTTC. The full variable domain, its missing parts supplied by reference TRBV7-9 and TRBJ2-7, is DTGVSQNPRHKITKRGQNVTFRCDPISEHNRLYWYRQTLGQGPEFLTYFQNEAQLEKSRLLSDRFSAERPKGSFSTLEIQRTEQGDSAMYLCASSLILGEQYFGPGTRLTVT.

This clonotype has a count of ten or more. The gene calls are TRBV2 and TRBJ2-1; no definite D call. Germline loops: CDR1 SNHLY, CDR2 FYNNEI. This CDR3 has 10 residues. Trimming removed 4 bases from V and 7 bases from J, with 2 bases in between. CDR3 nucleotides: TGTGCCAGCAGTGTGAATGAGCAGTTCTTC. This encodes CASSVNEQFF.

This clonotype came up a few times. This sequence joins TRBV11-2 and TRBJ2-1, with D unresolved. This CDR3 has 12 amino acids. V lost 2 bases and J 5 bases, leaving 4 bases between the germline ends. Germline CDR1 reads SGHAT; CDR2 reads FQNNGV. The CDR3 DNA reads as TGTGCCAGCAGCTTAAGCGACAATGAGCAGTTCTTC. Protein: CASSLSDNEQFF.

This clonotype was found many times. DNA for the CDR3: TGTGCCAGCAGTTTGAGACCCGGGGTCTACAATGAGCAGTTCTTC. This codes for CASSLRPGVYNEQFF. This chain uses TRBV28 with TRBJ2-1; tentatively, D is TRBD2 (5 bases). Germline V gene lookup returns CDR1 MDHEN and CDR2 SYDVKM. V dropped 3 bases and J dropped 3 bases, with 12 bases sitting between them. The CDR3 contains 15 residues.

This clonotype was found many times. The chain joins TRBV29-1 to TRBJ2-7; TRBD2 is a possible D gene (5 bases). Per germline, CDR1 SQVTM and CDR2 ANQGSEA. The CDR3 length is 11 residues. Trimming stripped 5 bases from V and 4 bases from J, with 9 bases between. CDR3 amino acids: CSVLGGYEQYF. Written as DNA, the CDR3 is TGCAGCGTTCTCGGCGGGTACGAGCAGTACTTC.

Concerning this clonotype: This may be a read error, as it is one base from a much larger clone. The chain carries TRBV11-2 and TRBJ2-3; possible D gene TRBD1, 5 bases. The V gene's germline CDR1 is SGHAT and CDR2 FQNNGV. CDR3 length: 17 amino acids. CDR3 sequence reads: CASSLSVGGWGTDTEYF. As DNA, the CDR3 is TGTGCCAGCAGCTTATCCGTGGGTGGATGGGGCACAGATACGGAGTATTTT.

This clonotype was seen repeatedly, ten times or more. The rearrangement links TRBV7-2 to TRBJ2-3, with D hard to call. V dropped 1 base and J dropped 3 bases, with 11 bases sitting between them. The CDR3 sequence is 15 residues long. Germline V gives CDR1 SGHTA, CDR2 FQGNSA. The CDR3 is CASSLVTGRTDTQYF. As DNA, the CDR3 is TGTGCCAGCAGCTTAGTCACGGGTAGAACAGATACGCAGTATTTT.

V is TRBV20-1 and J is TRBJ1-1; D possibly corresponds to TRBD1 (5 bases). CDR1 is DFQATT, CDR2 SNEGSKA, per germline (reference sequence). This CDR3 is 11 amino acids long. Trimming shortened V by 1 base and J by 6 bases, and 6 bases separated the two germline ends. In DNA, the CDR3 is TGCAGTGCTAGAGGGGGACCTGAAGCTTTCTTT. Its translation is CSARGGPEAFF.

This clonotype was seen repeatedly, ten times or more. The chain links TRBV28 to TRBJ1-3; TRBD1 agrees at 9 bases. CDR3 size: 17 residues. V was clipped by 5 bases and J by 0 bases; unmatched bases: 8. CDR1 and CDR2 from the germline V gene are MDHEN and SYDVKM. CDR3 sequence: CASSLEGQGTSGNTIYF. CDR3 DNA: TGTGCCAGCAGTCTTGAGGGACAGGGAACCTCTGGAAACACCATATATTTT.

This clonotype appeared many times. This rearrangement joins TRBV12-3 or TRBV12-4 to TRBJ2-7; D remains ambiguous. The germline V and J ends were trimmed by 3 bases and 5 bases, with 11 bases remaining between them. The CDR3 runs 13 residues. The CDR3 sequence is CASSFGQVNEQYF. The CDR3 DNA reads TGTGCCAGCAGTTTCGGGCAGGTAAACGAGCAGTACTTC.

This clonotype was found a few times. V and J are TRBV15 and TRBJ1-2; unclear D gene. The CDR3 is 13 amino acids. Germline assignment: CDR1 LNHNV and CDR2 YYDKDF (reference sequence). V was cut by 0 bases and J by 6 bases, with 8 bases left in between. CDR3 in DNA: TGTGCCACCAGCAGAGAACGAGGTGATGGCTACACCTTC. Translating it yields CATSRERGDGYTF.

This clonotype has ten or more counts. Here the CDR3 reads CASSYMPNQLQETQYF. In DNA form, the CDR3 reads TGTGCCAGCAGCTATATGCCAAATCAGCTACAAGAGACCCAGTACTTC. The V call is TRBV7-9, the J call TRBJ2-5; no definite D call. Trimming pared 4 bases from V and 2 bases from J, leaving 17 bases between. CDR1 and CDR2 from the germline V gene are SEHNR and FQNEAQ (reference sequence). This CDR3 has 16 amino acids.

Ten or more counts support this clonotype. The V gene is TRBV6-5, the J gene TRBJ2-3; D not resolved. V was shortened by 5 bases and J by 0 bases, with 9 bases between the two germline ends. The V gene's germline CDR1 is MNHEY and CDR2 SVGAGI. The CDR3 sequence is 14 residues long. The CDR3 region is CASSSPLSTDTQYF. As DNA, the CDR3 is TGTGCCAGCAGTAGCCCTCTTAGCACAGATACGCAGTATTTT.

In this sample, this clonotype turned up many times. This chain joins TRBV29-1 and TRBJ2-3, with TRBD2 identical over 9 bases. The V gene's germline CDR1 is SQVTM and CDR2 ANQGSEA. This CDR3 is built from 14 residues. V shed 2 bases, J shed 2 bases, and the junction held 2 bases outside the gene matches. CDR3: CSVELAGPTDTQYF. DNA of the CDR3: TGCAGCGTTGAACTAGCGGGACCCACAGATACGCAGTATTTT.

The V call is TRBV20-1, the J call TRBJ2-7, with D hard to call. V lost 3 bases and J 7 bases, leaving 13 bases between the germline ends. Per germline, CDR1 DFQATT and CDR2 SNEGSKA (reference sequence). The CDR3 extends over 12 amino acids. This CDR3 reads CSASFGVREQYF. The CDR3 nucleotides are TGCAGTGCTAGCTTCGGCGTACGGGAGCAGTACTTC.

In this sample, this clonotype turned up many times. This chain joins TRBV29-1 and TRBJ1-1; TRBD1 might be the D (5 bases). CDR1 is SQVTM, CDR2 ANQGSEA, per germline. V lost 2 bases to trimming and J lost 6 bases, with 10 bases between them. The CDR3 is 12 residues long. The CDR3: CSVESPGSEAFF. DNA for the CDR3: TGCAGCGTTGAATCACCAGGGTCTGAAGCTTTCTTT. Combining the CDR3 with reference TRBV29-1 and TRBJ1-1 gives the whole variable domain SAVISQKPSRDICQRGTSLTIQCQVDSQVTMMFWYRQQPGQSLTLIATANQGSEATYESGFVIDKFPISRPNLTFSTLTVSNMSPEDSSIYLCSVESPGSEAFFGQGTRLTVV.

This clonotype was found many times. This sequence joins TRBV7-9 and TRBJ2-7; D possibly matches TRBD1 or TRBD2 (6 bases each). The CDR3 extends over 15 amino acids. Germline V gene lookup returns CDR1 SEHNR and CDR2 FQNEAQ (reference sequence). Trimming took off 5 bases at V and 0 bases at J, with 14 bases between the two ends. CDR3 residues: CASSPTWGASYEQYF. In DNA form, the CDR3 reads TGTGCCAGCAGCCCTACTTGGGGGGCCTCCTACGAGCAGTACTTC.

The gene calls are TRBV20-1 and TRBJ1-2; 7 bases are shared with TRBD1. Losses at the gene ends were 6 bases for V and 5 bases for J; bases not matched to a gene: 9. This CDR3 spans 13 amino acids. Germline CDR1 reads DFQATT; CDR2 reads SNEGSKA (reference sequence). This chain's CDR3 is CSADGTAEYGYTF. The CDR3 region has the DNA TGCAGTGCAGACGGGACAGCTGAATATGGCTACACCTTC.

This clonotype was counted ten times or more. The chain combines TRBV6-5 with TRBJ1-6; D remains unclear. The CDR3 is 14 residues long. V shed 2 bases and J shed 7 bases, with 9 bases lying between them. CDR1 and CDR2 (germline): MNHEY, SVGAGI. In DNA form, the CDR3 reads TGTGCCAGCAGTTACGGGAGCAAAAATTCACCCCTCCACTTT. It yields the protein CASSYGSKNSPLHF.

This clonotype was counted a few times. This chain joins TRBV9 and TRBJ2-7; 8 nucleotides align to TRBD2. The CDR3 is 15 residues long. Trimming at V came to 4 bases and at J to 2 bases, leaving 8 bases not matched to a gene. The germline CDR1 and CDR2 sequences are SGDLS and YYNGEE. CDR3 residues: CASSSGTGGPYEQYF. For the CDR3, the DNA is TGTGCCAGCAGCTCGGGGACGGGAGGGCCCTACGAGCAGTACTTC.

This clonotype was seen many times. J is TRBJ2-1 and V is TRBV20-1, with TRBD2 identical over 14 bases. The CDR3 spans 14 residues. V was clipped by 5 bases and J by 3 bases; unmatched bases: 0. The germline V gene encodes CDR1 DFQATT and CDR2 SNEGSKA (reference sequence). DNA for the CDR3: TGCAGTGCTGGACTAGCGGGGGGCTACAATGAGCAGTTCTTC. Its translation: CSAGLAGGYNEQFF.

The sample holds many counts of this clonotype. The V gene is TRBV10-3, the J gene TRBJ2-2; 11 nucleotides agree with TRBD2. The CDR3 contains 19 residues. Trimming cost V 2 bases and J 0 bases; bases outside gene matches: 8. CDR1 ENHRY and CDR2 SYGVKD come from the germline V gene. The chain's CDR3 is CAISEPTSGSGANTGELFF. CDR3 DNA sequence: TGTGCCATCAGTGAGCCAACTAGCGGGAGTGGTGCGAACACCGGGGAGCTGTTTTTT.

This clonotype was observed many times. The V call is TRBV4-2, the J call TRBJ2-1, with D perhaps TRBD2 (6 bases). V was clipped by 5 bases and J by 6 bases, with 20 bases between them. Germline CDR1 is LGHNA and CDR2 is YNFKEQ. This CDR3 is 16 amino acids long. This chain's CDR3 is CASSYNLALSGNEQFF. The CDR3 nucleotides read TGTGCCAGCAGCTACAATCTAGCGCTATCGGGCAATGAGCAGTTCTTC.